Below, 8 T cell receptor beta chains from the same sample are listed, as sequenced in a study of beta chain features in type 1 diabetes. TCRB transcripts that were expressed got sequenced, as all of the isolated RNA had been reverse transcribed. TCRdb's copy holds only in-frame clones and misses some; the assay was immunoSEQ multiplex PCR. The data show 900,000 or so clones, with about 17% seen just once and about 0.02% held by the top ten. What was sequenced was naive CD4+ T cells from blood. The receptor set was obtained from a woman aged 18-29 years in good health.

This clone was picked up a small number of times. The chain links TRBV6-6 to TRBJ2-5; 11 nucleotides line up with TRBD1. The CDR3 spans 16 residues. Trimming at V came to 4 bases and at J to 3 bases, leaving 7 bases not matched to a gene. In germline, CDR1 is MNHNY, CDR2 SVGAGI (reference sequence). The CDR3 nucleotides read TGTGCCAGCAGTTCACCGGGACAGGGGGTCGAAGAGACCCAGTACTTC. As protein: CASSSPGQGVEETQYF.

Only a few counts were recorded for this clone. V gene TRBV2 combines with J gene TRBJ1-2; D may be TRBD1 (6 bases). Trimming cost V 10 bases and J 8 bases, with 23 bases left between them. The CDR3 runs 14 residues. CDR1 and CDR2 from the germline V gene are SNHLY and FYNNEI. This CDR3 reads CATNRDGSWVGYTF. The DNA for the CDR3 is TGTGCCACCAACAGGGACGGATCCTGGGTGGGCTACACCTTC.

The J gene is TRBJ1-2, the V gene TRBV27, with 8 positions matching TRBD1. The CDR3 covers 16 residues. With V trimmed by 6 bases and J by 5 bases, 14 bases remained unmatched. Germline-derived CDR1 and CDR2 are MNHEY and SMNVEV (reference sequence). The CDR3 sequence is CASSRRTGSYFYGYTF. The CDR3 DNA reads TGTGCCAGCAGCCGGAGGACAGGGAGTTATTTTTATGGCTACACCTTC.

The CDR3 nucleotides are TGTGCCAGCAGTTTATTTTGGCAGGGGGCGGGTCAGCCCCAGCATTTT. As protein: CASSLFWQGAGQPQHF. The chain employs TRBV28 and TRBJ1-5, with 8 bases that match TRBD1. The V gene end was trimmed by 1 base and the J gene end by 6 bases; junction bases not matched to a gene: 8. This CDR3 has 16 residues. From germline, CDR1 is MDHEN and CDR2 SYDVKM.

There are a few counts of this clone. The chain employs TRBV10-3 and TRBJ2-1; D uncertain. There are 16 residues in the CDR3. Trimming left V 0 bases short and J 0 bases short, with 9 bases between. The V gene's germline CDR1 is ENHRY and CDR2 SYGVKD. In DNA form, the CDR3 reads TGTGCCATCAGTGAGTCGACGTGGCGCTCCTACAATGAGCAGTTCTTC. It specifies CAISESTWRSYNEQFF.

The sample holds a few counts of this clone. The chain has TRBV19 and TRBJ2-5; no reliable D call. The germline V and J ends were trimmed by 6 bases and 2 bases, with 10 bases remaining between them. Per germline, CDR1 LNHDA and CDR2 SQIVND (reference sequence). CDR3 length: 13 residues. In nucleotides, the CDR3 is TGTGCCAGTAGGAACAGAGGACAAGAGACCCAGTACTTC. Translating it yields CASRNRGQETQYF.

The chain couples TRBV4-2 to TRBJ1-2, with 10 bases that match TRBD1. CDR1 is LGHNA, CDR2 YNFKEQ, per germline. CDR3 size: 15 residues. The trim removed 4 bases at V and 8 bases at J, leaving 10 bases unmatched. As DNA, the CDR3 is TGTGCCAGCAGCCGACCGGGACAGGGGATTCGAGGCTACACCTTC. Its translation: CASSRPGQGIRGYTF.

The J gene is TRBJ1-3, the V gene TRBV6-1; 7 bases fit TRBD1. The V segment lost 4 bases and the J segment 2 bases; nucleotides outside the gene matches: 5. The CDR3 extends over 15 amino acids. The V gene's germline CDR1 is MNHNS and CDR2 SASEGT. The CDR3 sequence: CASSVTGTAGNTIYF. The CDR3 DNA sequence: TGTGCCAGCAGTGTCACCGGGACAGCTGGAAACACCATATATTTT.